Reported below is one T cell receptor (beta chain). The data originate from a study of technical replicates of blood from a few donors. Libraries were prepared by immunoSEQ multiplex PCR; TCRdb keeps only in-frame clonotypes and omits some of them. The data contain some 62,000 clones, more than 85% of them singletons. After removal of 3 bases from V and 2 bases from J, the junction contained 7 bases not matched to a gene. Germline V gives CDR1 LGHNA, CDR2 YSLEER. The CDR3 is 17 amino acids. This clonotype was sampled from a human donor in good health. Some clones in this sample may be carry-over from other donors' samples. The V call is TRBV4-3, the J call TRBJ2-7; TRBD2 matches 13 bases. The source material was PBMCs. The CDR3 coding sequence is TGCGCCAGCAGCCACGGGACTAGCGGGATTCGGCCCTACGAGCAGTACTTC. This encodes CASSHGTSGIRPYEQYF.